This T cell receptor (beta chain) was identified during a study of radiation and T cells in renal cell carcinoma. Study-level findings and limits: Pretreatment tumor biopsies were lacking, so baseline clonotypes are unknown.

The time point here: blood 4 weeks post-SBRT, at nephrectomy. Treatment here: 15 Gy SBRT to primary tumor, nephrectomy 4 weeks later. Nephrectomy followed 15 Gy stereotactic body radiation by 4 weeks. Radiation-treated patients gave blood at baseline, week 2 and week 4. This clone was counted between two and nine times. Its target is unknown. Profiled with immunoSEQ multiplex PCR; TCRdb holds only in-frame clones, not every one. The sample has 50,000 to 70,000 clones; roughly 80% are singletons. The receptor was derived from a man aged 55 to 70 with renal cell carcinoma. The sample was blood, taken from a patient whose treatment included radiotherapy and nephrectomy.

The CDR3 reads CSVDRAPNTEAFF. Here the CDR3 DNA reads TGCAGCGTGGACCGGGCCCCGAACACTGAAGCTTTCTTT. The V call is TRBV29-1, the J call TRBJ1-1; D not certain. In germline, CDR1 is SQVTM, CDR2 ANQGSEA. This CDR3 is built from 13 residues. Trimming took off 6 bases at V and 1 base at J, with 12 bases between the two ends.